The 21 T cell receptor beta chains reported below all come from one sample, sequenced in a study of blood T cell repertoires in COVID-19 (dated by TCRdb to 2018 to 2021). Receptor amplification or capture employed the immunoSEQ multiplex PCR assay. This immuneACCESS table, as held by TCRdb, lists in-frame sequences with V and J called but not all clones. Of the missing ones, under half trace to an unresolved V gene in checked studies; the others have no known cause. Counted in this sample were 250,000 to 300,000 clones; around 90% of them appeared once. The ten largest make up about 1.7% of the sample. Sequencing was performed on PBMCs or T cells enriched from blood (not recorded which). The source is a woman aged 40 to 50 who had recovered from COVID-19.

CDR3 protein: CASSPPGVQMAFF. The DNA of the CDR3 is TGTGCCAGCTCACCACCCGGGGTCCAGATGGCTTTCTTT. The chain carries TRBV18 and TRBJ1-1; D unclear. The germline CDR1 and CDR2 sequences are KGHSH and LQKENI. The CDR3 is made up of 13 amino acids. Trimming removed 0 bases at V and 11 bases at J, with 13 bases between.

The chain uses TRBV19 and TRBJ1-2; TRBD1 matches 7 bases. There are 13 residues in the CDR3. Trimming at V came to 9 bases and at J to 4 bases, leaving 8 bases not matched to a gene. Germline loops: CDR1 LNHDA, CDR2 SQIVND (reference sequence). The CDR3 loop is CASGGGQFYGYTF. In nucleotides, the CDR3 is TGTGCCAGCGGAGGGGGACAGTTCTATGGCTACACCTTC. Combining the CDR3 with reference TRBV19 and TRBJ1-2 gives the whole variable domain DGGITQSPKYLFRKEGQNVTLSCEQNLNHDAMYWYRQDPGQGLRLIYYSQIVNDFQKGDIAEGYSVSREKKESFPLTVTSAQKNPTAFYLCASGGGQFYGYTFGSGTRLTVV.

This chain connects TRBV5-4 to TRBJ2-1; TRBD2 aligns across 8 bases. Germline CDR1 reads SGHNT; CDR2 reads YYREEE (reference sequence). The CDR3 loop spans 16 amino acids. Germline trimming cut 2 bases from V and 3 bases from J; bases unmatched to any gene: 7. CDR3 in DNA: TGTGCCAGCAGCTTTGTAAGCGGGGGCCGCTACAATGAGCAGTTCTTC. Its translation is CASSFVSGGRYNEQFF.

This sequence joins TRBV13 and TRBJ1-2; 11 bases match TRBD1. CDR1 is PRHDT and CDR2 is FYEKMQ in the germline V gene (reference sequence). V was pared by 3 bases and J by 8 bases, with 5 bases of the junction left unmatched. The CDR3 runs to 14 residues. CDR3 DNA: TGTGCCAGCAGCTTCGGACAGGGGGCGGGCGGCTACACCTTC. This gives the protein CASSFGQGAGGYTF.

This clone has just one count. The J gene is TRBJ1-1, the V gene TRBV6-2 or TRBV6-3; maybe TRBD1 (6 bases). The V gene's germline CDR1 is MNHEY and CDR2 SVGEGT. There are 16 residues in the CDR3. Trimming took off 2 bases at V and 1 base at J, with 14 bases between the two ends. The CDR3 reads CASSYPLWGQNTEAFF. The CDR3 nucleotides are TGTGCCAGCAGTTACCCCCTGTGGGGACAGAACACTGAAGCTTTCTTT.

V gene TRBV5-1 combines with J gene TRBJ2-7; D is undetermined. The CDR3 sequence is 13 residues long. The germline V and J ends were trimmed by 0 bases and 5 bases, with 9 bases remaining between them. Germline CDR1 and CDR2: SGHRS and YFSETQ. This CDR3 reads CASSLGAVDEQYF. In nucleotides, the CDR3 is TGCGCCAGCAGCTTGGGGGCCGTAGACGAGCAGTACTTC.

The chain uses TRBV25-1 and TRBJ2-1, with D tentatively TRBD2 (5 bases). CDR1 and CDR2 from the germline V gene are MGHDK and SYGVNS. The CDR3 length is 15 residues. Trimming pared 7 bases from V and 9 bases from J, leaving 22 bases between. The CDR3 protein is CASTSGIAPVGEQFF. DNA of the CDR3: TGTGCCAGCACCTCCGGGATAGCGCCCGTCGGTGAGCAGTTCTTC. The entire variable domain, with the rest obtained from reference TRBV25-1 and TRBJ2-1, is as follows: EADIYQTPRYLVIGTGKKITLECSQTMGHDKMYWYQQDPGMELHLIHYSYGVNSTEKGDLSSESTVSRIRTEHFPLTLESARPSHTSQYLCASTSGIAPVGEQFFGPGTRLTVL.

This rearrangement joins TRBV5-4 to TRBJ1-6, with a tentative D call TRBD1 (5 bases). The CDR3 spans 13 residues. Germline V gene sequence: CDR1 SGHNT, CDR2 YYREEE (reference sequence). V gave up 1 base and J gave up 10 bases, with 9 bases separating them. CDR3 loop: CASSLKGNSPLHF. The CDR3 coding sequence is TGTGCCAGCAGCTTGAAGGGGAACTCACCCCTCCACTTT.

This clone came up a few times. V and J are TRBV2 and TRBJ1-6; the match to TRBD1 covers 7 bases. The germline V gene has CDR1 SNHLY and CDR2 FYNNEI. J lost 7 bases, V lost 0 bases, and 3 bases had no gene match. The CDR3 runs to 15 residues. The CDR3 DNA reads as TGTGCCAGCAGTGAAGCCTCAGGGGGGAATTCACCCCTCCACTTT. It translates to CASSEASGGNSPLHF. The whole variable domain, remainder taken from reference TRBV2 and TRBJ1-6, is EPEVTQTPSHQVTQMGQEVILRCVPISNHLYFYWYRQILGQKVEFLVSFYNNEISEKSEIFDDQFSVERPDGSNFTLKIRSTKLEDSAMYFCASSEASGGNSPLHFGNGTRLTVT.

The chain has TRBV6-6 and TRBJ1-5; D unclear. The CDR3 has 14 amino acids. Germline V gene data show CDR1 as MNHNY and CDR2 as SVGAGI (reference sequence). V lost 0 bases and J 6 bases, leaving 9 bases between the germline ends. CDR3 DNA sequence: TGTGCCAGCAGTTACTCGGACGAGGGTCAGCCCCAGCATTTT. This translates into CASSYSDEGQPQHF.

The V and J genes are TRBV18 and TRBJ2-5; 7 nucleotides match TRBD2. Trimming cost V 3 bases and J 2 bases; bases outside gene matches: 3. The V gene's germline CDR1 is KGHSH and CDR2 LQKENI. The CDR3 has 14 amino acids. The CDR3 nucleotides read TGTGCCAGCTCACCCTCGCGGGGGCAAGAGACCCAGTACTTC. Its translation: CASSPSRGQETQYF.

CDR3 residues: CASSFPSSGGAHNEQFF. The CDR3 DNA reads TGTGCCAGCTCATTCCCATCGAGCGGGGGGGCCCACAATGAGCAGTTCTTC. The chain uses TRBV18 and TRBJ2-1, with 10 bases that match TRBD2. The CDR3 runs 17 residues. Trimming took 5 bases from V and 5 from J; bases not matched to a gene: 12. Germline CDR1 is KGHSH and CDR2 is LQKENI.

The CDR3 DNA reads TGTGCCAGCAGCCCCTCACCGCCTAGCGGGTCCTCTCCCCAGTACTTC. Encoded protein: CASSPSPPSGSSPQYF. The chain has TRBV3-1 (or the pseudogene TRBV3-2) and TRBJ2-5; 8 bases are shared with TRBD2. V shed 4 bases and J 9 bases; nucleotides not matched to a gene: 16. The germline CDR1 and CDR2 sequences are LGHDT and YNNKEL (reference sequence). CDR3 length equals 16 residues.

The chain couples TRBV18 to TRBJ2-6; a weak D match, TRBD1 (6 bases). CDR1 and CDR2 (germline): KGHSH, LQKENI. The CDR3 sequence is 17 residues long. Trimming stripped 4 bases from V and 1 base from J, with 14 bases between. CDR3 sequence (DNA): TGTGCCAGCTCACTGCTGGACAGCAGATCTGGGGCCAACGTCCTGACTTTC. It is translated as CASSLLDSRSGANVLTF. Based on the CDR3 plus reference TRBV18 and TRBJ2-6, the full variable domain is NAGVMQNPRHLVRRRGQEARLRCSPMKGHSHVYWYRQLPEEGLKFMVYLQKENIIDESGMPKERFSAEFPKEGPSILRIQQVVRGDSAAYFCASSLLDSRSGANVLTFGAGSRLTVL.

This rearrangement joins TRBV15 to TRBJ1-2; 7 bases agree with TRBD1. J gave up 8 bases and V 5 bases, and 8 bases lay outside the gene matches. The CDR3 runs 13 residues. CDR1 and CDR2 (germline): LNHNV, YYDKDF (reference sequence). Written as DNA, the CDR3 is TGTGCCACCAGCCCGTCAGGGGGAATGGGCTACACCTTC. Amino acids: CATSPSGGMGYTF.

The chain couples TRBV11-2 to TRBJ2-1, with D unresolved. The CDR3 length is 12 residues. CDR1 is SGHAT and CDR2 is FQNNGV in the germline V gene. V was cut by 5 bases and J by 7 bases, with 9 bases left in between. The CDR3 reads CASSPGWNEQFF. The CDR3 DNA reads TGTGCCAGCAGCCCCGGGTGGAATGAGCAGTTCTTC.

CDR3 amino acids: CASSQDGPILNTGELFF. DNA for the CDR3: TGTGCCAGCAGCCAAGATGGGCCAATACTGAACACCGGGGAGCTGTTTTTT. The chain links TRBV3-1 (or the pseudogene TRBV3-2) to TRBJ2-2, with D unresolved. The V and J ends lost 0 bases and 1 base respectively, with 12 bases between them. CDR3 length: 17 amino acids. Germline values: CDR1 LGHDT, CDR2 YNNKEL (reference sequence).

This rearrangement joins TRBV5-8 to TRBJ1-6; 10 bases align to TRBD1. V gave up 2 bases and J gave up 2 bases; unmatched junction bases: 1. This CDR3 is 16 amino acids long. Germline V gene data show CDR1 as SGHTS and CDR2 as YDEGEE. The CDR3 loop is CASSFGTGAYNSPLHF. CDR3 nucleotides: TGTGCCAGCAGCTTTGGGACAGGGGCCTATAATTCACCCCTCCACTTT.

The CDR3 DNA is TGTGCCAGCAGTTACTCGCACGGCTCCTACGAGCAGTACTTC. This gives the protein CASSYSHGSYEQYF. The chain links TRBV6-5 to TRBJ2-7; D remains ambiguous. This CDR3 has 14 amino acids. Germline lookup yields CDR1 MNHEY and CDR2 SVGAGI. With 0 bases removed from V and 0 bases from J, the gap between germline ends came to 6 bases.

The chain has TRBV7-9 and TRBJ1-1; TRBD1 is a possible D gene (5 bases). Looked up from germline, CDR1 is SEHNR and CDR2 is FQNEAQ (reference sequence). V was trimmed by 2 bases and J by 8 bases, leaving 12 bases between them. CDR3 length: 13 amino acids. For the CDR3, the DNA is TGTGCCAGCAGCTTACCAGGGTCCCCCGAAGCTTTCTTT. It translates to CASSLPGSPEAFF. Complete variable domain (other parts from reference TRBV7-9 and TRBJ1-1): DTGVSQNPRHKITKRGQNVTFRCDPISEHNRLYWYRQTLGQGPEFLTYFQNEAQLEKSRLLSDRFSAERPKGSFSTLEIQRTEQGDSAMYLCASSLPGSPEAFFGQGTRLTVV.

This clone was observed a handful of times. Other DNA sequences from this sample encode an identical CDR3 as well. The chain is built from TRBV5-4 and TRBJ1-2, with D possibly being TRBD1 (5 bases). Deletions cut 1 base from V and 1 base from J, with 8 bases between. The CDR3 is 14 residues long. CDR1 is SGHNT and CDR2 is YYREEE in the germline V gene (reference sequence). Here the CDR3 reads CASSLRGFNYGYTF. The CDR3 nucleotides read TGTGCCAGCAGCTTGCGGGGGTTTAACTATGGCTACACCTTC.